The 14 T cell receptor beta chains in this list originate from one sample, sequenced in a study of beta chain features in type 1 diabetes. Study-level results: Type 1 diabetes patients showed a moderate but significant shortening of TCRB CDR3s in all four CD4+ subsets.

These receptors have no known antigen. The whole isolated RNA underwent reverse transcription, so sequencing captured expressed TCRB transcripts. Sequencing used immunoSEQ multiplex PCR; TCRdb keeps in-frame clones, though not all of them. In the table there are 50,000 or so clones, around 40% of which are singletons. The sample comprised Tregs from blood. The receptor set was obtained from a man aged 30 to 45 with type 1 diabetes.

Only a few counts were recorded for this clone. V is TRBV6-4 and J is TRBJ2-2; D is perhaps TRBD1 (5 bases). The CDR3 loop spans 14 amino acids. CDR1 and CDR2 (germline): MRHNA, SNTAGT. Trimming cost V 4 bases and J 8 bases, with 14 bases left between them. This CDR3 is CASSAGRASGELFF. In DNA, the CDR3 is TGTGCCAGCAGTGCTGGCAGGGCGTCTGGGGAGCTGTTTTTT.

The sample holds a few counts of this clone. The CDR3 bases are TGTGCCAGCAGGAGCGGGAGCTCCTACAATGAGCAGTTCTTC. Encoded protein: CASRSGSSYNEQFF. The V call is TRBV6-5, the J call TRBJ2-1; 8 positions match TRBD2. V shed 6 bases and J 0 bases; nucleotides not matched to a gene: 1. CDR1 is MNHEY, CDR2 SVGAGI, per germline. The CDR3 has 14 residues.

This rearrangement joins TRBV27 to TRBJ1-5, with D possibly TRBD1 on 5 matching bases. The CDR3 has 15 amino acids. From germline, CDR1 is MNHEY and CDR2 SMNVEV (reference sequence). Trimming pared 4 bases from V and 7 bases from J, leaving 17 bases between. The CDR3 DNA is TGTGCCAGCAGTTATCGAGTGGGGCTAGGGCAGCCCCAGCATTTT. Its translation: CASSYRVGLGQPQHF.

This sequence joins TRBV5-5 and TRBJ2-2; the match to TRBD2 covers 8 bases. The CDR3 contains 19 residues. V was clipped by 4 bases and J by 0 bases; unmatched bases: 14. Germline-derived CDR1 and CDR2 are SGHKS and YYEKEE (reference sequence). This chain's CDR3 is CASSLRWGGRLTNTGELFF. In DNA form, the CDR3 reads TGTGCCAGCAGCCTGAGGTGGGGCGGGAGGCTAACGAACACCGGGGAGCTGTTTTTT.

This chain joins TRBV5-1 and TRBJ2-1; a possible D gene is TRBD2 (5 bases). V shed 0 bases and J shed 5 bases, with 18 bases lying between them. The germline CDR1 and CDR2 sequences are SGHRS and YFSETQ. The CDR3 sequence is 17 residues long. CDR3 DNA sequence: TGCGCCAGCAGCTTGGCCGTTAGAGGGTTGGATGACAATGAGCAGTTCTTC. It translates to CASSLAVRGLDDNEQFF.

J is TRBJ2-7 and V is TRBV7-2; TRBD2 might be the D (6 bases). Deletions cut 5 bases from V and 2 bases from J, with 16 bases between. Germline CDR1 reads SGHTA; CDR2 reads FQGNSA. The CDR3 has 15 residues. DNA for the CDR3: TGTGCCAGCAGCCCCTCGTCTAGCGTGACCTACGAGCAGTACTTC. This encodes CASSPSSSVTYEQYF. The entire variable domain, with the rest obtained from reference TRBV7-2 and TRBJ2-7, is as follows: GAGVSQSPSNKVTEKGKDVELRCDPISGHTALYWYRQSLGQGLEFLIYFQGNSAPDKSGLPSDRFSAERTGGSVSTLTIQRTQQEDSAVYLCASSPSSSVTYEQYFGPGTRLTVT.

The chain recombines TRBV7-2 with TRBJ2-3, with D perhaps TRBD2 (6 bases). In germline, CDR1 is SGHTA, CDR2 FQGNSA. V was trimmed by 1 base and J by 2 bases, leaving 10 bases between them. The CDR3 is 15 residues long. This CDR3 is CASSLVGGITDTQYF. CDR3 bases: TGTGCCAGCAGCTTAGTGGGCGGGATCACAGATACGCAGTATTTT.

This clone has a handful of counts. CDR3 DNA sequence: TGTGCCAGCAGTTATCGAGTGGGGCTAGGGCAGCCCCAGCATTTT. It translates to CASSYRVGLGQPQHF. The rearrangement uses TRBV6-6 and TRBJ1-5; D possibly corresponds to TRBD1 (5 bases). This CDR3 is 15 amino acids long. From germline, CDR1 is MNHNY and CDR2 SVGAGI (reference sequence). Trimming took off 3 bases at V and 7 bases at J, with 16 bases between the two ends.

This clone was picked up a small number of times. The chain couples TRBV19 to TRBJ2-2; tentatively, D is TRBD2 (5 bases). Germline V lookup: CDR1 LNHDA, CDR2 SQIVND (reference sequence). Deletions cut 5 bases from V and 5 bases from J, with 18 bases between. The CDR3 is 16 residues long. The CDR3 is CASSRRGGSGTGELFF. In nucleotides, the CDR3 is TGTGCCAGTAGTCGGAGAGGCGGGTCCGGAACCGGGGAGCTGTTTTTT. Together with reference TRBV19 and TRBJ2-2, the CDR3 gives the full variable domain: DGGITQSPKYLFRKEGQNVTLSCEQNLNHDAMYWYRQDPGQGLRLIYYSQIVNDFQKGDIAEGYSVSREKKESFPLTVTSAQKNPTAFYLCASSRRGGSGTGELFFGEGSRLTVL.

This clone occurred a few times. This CDR3 reads CASSPGQGRETQYF. CDR3 DNA sequence: TGTGCCAGCAGCCCCGGACAGGGGAGGGAGACCCAGTACTTC. The J gene is TRBJ2-5, the V gene TRBV7-2; 9 nucleotides line up with TRBD1. The CDR3 extends over 14 amino acids. With V trimmed by 5 bases and J by 5 bases, 6 bases remained unmatched. Germline V gives CDR1 SGHTA, CDR2 FQGNSA.

CDR3 in DNA: TGTGCCAGCAGGGAAGGAGGGGGCGCAGACAAAAACATTCAGTACTTC. Translating gives CASREGGGADKNIQYF. The chain joins TRBV11-2 to TRBJ2-4, with a tentative D call TRBD1 (7 bases). Germline V CDR1 and CDR2: SGHAT, FQNNGV. The CDR3 length is 16 residues. The V gene lost 6 bases and the J gene lost 3 bases, with 18 bases spanning the gap.

This clone has a handful of counts. J is TRBJ2-7 and V is TRBV5-4; 7 bases match TRBD2. The CDR3 has 14 residues. Trimming at V came to 5 bases and at J to 5 bases, leaving 10 bases not matched to a gene. Germline V gives CDR1 SGHNT, CDR2 YYREEE (reference sequence). CDR3 protein: CASSQTSTFDEQYF. The CDR3 DNA reads TGTGCCAGCAGTCAGACTAGCACTTTCGACGAGCAGTACTTC.

The CDR3 DNA sequence: TGTGCCAGCAGTTACTGGGGGGGGGTCGGGGAAGAGACCCAGTACTTC. It is translated as CASSYWGGVGEETQYF. V and J are TRBV6-5 and TRBJ2-5; 7 bases are shared with TRBD2. The V gene's germline CDR1 is MNHEY and CDR2 SVGAGI. This CDR3 spans 16 amino acids. With 1 base clipped from V and 3 bases from J, the junction kept 8 bases outside the gene matches.

The rearrangement uses TRBV4-1 and TRBJ2-5; D may be TRBD2 (6 bases). Trimming took off 4 bases at V and 1 base at J, with 13 bases between the two ends. Germline CDR1 is MGHRA and CDR2 is YSYEKL. This CDR3 spans 15 amino acids. DNA of the CDR3: TGCGCCAGCAGCCGGGGCGGGATCCCCCAAGAGACCCAGTACTTC. Translated, it gives CASSRGGIPQETQYF.